This is a list of T cell receptor beta chains from one sample in a study of cytotoxic CD8 clonotypes in ibrutinib-treated CLL. Repertoires were generated with immunoSEQ multiplex PCR, while TCRdb's copy carries only in-frame clones and drops some. Of over 40,000 clones in the sample, around 78% were seen once. Sequenced here: PBMCs, sampled after 24 months of ibrutinib treatment. The receptors were gathered from a human donor with chronic lymphocytic leukemia. Both conserved end residues are part of each CDR3. The D gene is left open where the match is weak. Clone sizes are given selectively: once, few, many, or a class where the clone is expanded.

V: TRBV7-2
D: NA
size: NA
J: TRBJ2-2
DNA: TGTGCCAGCAGCTTAATCGGCGGGGAGCTGTTTTTT
CDR3: CASSLIGGELFF

V: TRBV14
D: TRBD1
size: NA
J: TRBJ2-7
DNA: TGTGCCAGCAGCTTCCAGGGGGCCTCCTACGAGCAGTACTTC
CDR3: CASSFQGASYEQYF

V: TRBV11-2
D: TRBD2
size: NA
J: TRBJ2-7
DNA: TGTGCCAGCAGCTCCCCCCGTCTGACTAGCGGACTTAGCTCCTACGAGCAGTACTTC
CDR3: CASSSPRLTSGLSSYEQYF

V: TRBV28
D: NA
size: NA
J: TRBJ2-5
DNA: TGTGCCAGCAGTTTCGGGCAGGACGAAGAGACCCAGTACTTC
CDR3: CASSFGQDEETQYF

V: TRBV7-2
D: NA
size: NA
J: TRBJ2-3
DNA: TGTGCCAGCAGCTTAGCGCAGTTGATGGATACGCAGTATTTT
CDR3: CASSLAQLMDTQYF

V: TRBV2
D: NA
size: NA
J: TRBJ1-2
DNA: TGTGCCAGTAGGGAGAACTATGGCTACACCTTC
CDR3: CASRENYGYTF

V: TRBV6-5
D: NA
size: NA
J: TRBJ2-2
DNA: TGTGCCAGCAGTTACTCTCGGGGGGCGGGGACCGGGGAGCTGTTTTTT
CDR3: CASSYSRGAGTGELFF

V: TRBV19
D: TRBD2
size: few
J: TRBJ2-7
DNA: TGTGCCAGTAGTCCTGGACTAGCGGGAGTCGAGCAGTACTTC
CDR3: CASSPGLAGVEQYF

V: TRBV19
D: TRBD2
size: NA
J: TRBJ2-1
DNA: TGTGCCAGTAGTAACAGGGGGTTATCTAGCGGGAGTACCTACAATGAGCAGTTCTTC
CDR3: CASSNRGLSSGSTYNEQFF

V: TRBV7-8
D: NA
size: NA
J: TRBJ2-5
DNA: TGTGCCAGCAGCTTAGTAATGCAAGAGACCCAGTACTTC
CDR3: CASSLVMQETQYF

V: TRBV2
D: NA
size: NA
J: TRBJ1-2
DNA: TGTGCCAGCAGTGAGACACAGGGCATCTATGGCTACACCTTC
CDR3: CASSETQGIYGYTF

V: TRBV19
D: TRBD1
size: NA
J: TRBJ1-4
DNA: TGTGCCAGTAGTAAACAAGGGACGACAGGGGGAAAGGGAACTGAAAAACTGTTTTTT
CDR3: CASSKQGTTGGKGTEKLFF

V: TRBV7-9
D: NA
size: NA
J: TRBJ1-2
DNA: TGTGCCAGCAGCTTAGGACAGGTTGAGGGCTACACCTTC
CDR3: CASSLGQVEGYTF

V: TRBV5-4
D: NA
size: NA
J: TRBJ1-3
DNA: TGTGCCAGCAGCTTGGGGCAGGGGAGAAACACCATATATTTT
CDR3: CASSLGQGRNTIYF

V: TRBV15
D: NA
size: NA
J: TRBJ2-3
DNA: TGTGCCACCAAAGGACCCACAGATACGCAGTATTTT
CDR3: CATKGPTDTQYF

V: TRBV11-3
D: NA
size: NA
J: TRBJ2-1
DNA: TGTGCCAGCGGGAGGAGAAACAATGAGCAGTTCTTC
CDR3: CASGRRNNEQFF

V: TRBV19
D: TRBD1
size: NA
J: TRBJ2-7
DNA: TGTGCCAGTAGTATAGGAGGGGGCTCAAGCTCCTACGAGCAGTACTTC
CDR3: CASSIGGGSSSYEQYF

V: TRBV5-1
D: NA
size: NA
J: TRBJ2-5
DNA: TGCGCCAGCAGGTTGGCTCAAGAGACCCAGTACTTC
CDR3: CASRLAQETQYF

V: TRBV9
D: TRBD2
size: once
J: TRBJ2-5
DNA: TGTGCCAGCAGCATCAGAGCGGGAGGCCAAGAGACCCAGTACTTC
CDR3: CASSIRAGGQETQYF

V: TRBV5-4
D: TRBD1
size: NA
J: TRBJ2-5
DNA: TGTGCCAGCAGCCCAACAGGGGATGTGGAGACCCAGTACTTC
CDR3: CASSPTGDVETQYF

V: TRBV30
D: TRBD1
size: NA
J: TRBJ1-2
DNA: TGTGCCTGGAGTGTTTTCGGGACAGTAGATGGCTACACCTTC
CDR3: CAWSVFGTVDGYTF

V: TRBV6-1
D: NA
size: NA
J: TRBJ1-2
DNA: TGTGCCAGCAGCGGGGGGTGGGATGGCTACACCTTC
CDR3: CASSGGWDGYTF

V: TRBV2
D: TRBD2
size: NA
J: TRBJ2-1
DNA: TGTGCCAGCAAAGCTAGCGGGAGGGCGAGTGAGCAGTTCTTC
CDR3: CASKASGRASEQFF

V: TRBV15
D: TRBD1
size: NA
J: TRBJ1-1
DNA: TGTGCCACCAGCAGATCCGGGACAGGAGGCACTGAAGCTTTCTTT
CDR3: CATSRSGTGGTEAFF

V: TRBV27
D: NA
size: NA
J: TRBJ1-1
DNA: TGTGCCAGCAGTGACTCCCGCAGGGACACTGAAGCTTTCTTT
CDR3: CASSDSRRDTEAFF

V: TRBV19
D: TRBD1
size: NA
J: TRBJ2-6
DNA: TGTGCCAGTAGTAGACCAGGGACAGGGGGCATCTCTGGGGCCAACGTCCTGACTTTC
CDR3: CASSRPGTGGISGANVLTF

V: TRBV7-2
D: NA
size: NA
J: TRBJ1-5
DNA: TGTGCCAGCAGCTCCTGGGGCAATCAGCCCCAGCATTTT
CDR3: CASSSWGNQPQHF

V: TRBV5-5
D: TRBD1
size: NA
J: TRBJ1-1
DNA: TGTGCCAGCAGCTTGATCCGGACAGGGAACACTGAAGCTTTCTTT
CDR3: CASSLIRTGNTEAFF

V: TRBV9
D: TRBD1
size: NA
J: TRBJ1-4
DNA: TGTGCCAGCAGCGTGGACAGGGGGCGAGGCGAAAAACTGTTTTTT
CDR3: CASSVDRGRGEKLFF

V: TRBV27
D: TRBD1
size: NA
J: TRBJ2-4
DNA: TGTGCCAGCAGTGTCGGGACAGGGGGCTCCAAAAACATTCAGTACTTC
CDR3: CASSVGTGGSKNIQYF

V: TRBV9
D: TRBD1
size: few
J: TRBJ2-3
DNA: TGTGCCAGCAGCACGACAGGGGGCTGGAAAGATACGCAGTATTTT
CDR3: CASSTTGGWKDTQYF

V: TRBV7-2
D: TRBD1
size: few
J: TRBJ1-4
DNA: TGTGCCAGCAGCGCGCCGGGACAGGGCGGCGAAAAACTGTTTTTT
CDR3: CASSAPGQGGEKLFF

V: TRBV5-4
D: TRBD1
size: NA
J: TRBJ1-1
DNA: TGTGCCAGCAGCTTGACAGGGGGCACTGAAGCTTTCTTT
CDR3: CASSLTGGTEAFF

V: TRBV4-1
D: NA
size: NA
J: TRBJ2-2
DNA: TGCGCCAGCAGCCAAGTTGATATGGGATGGACCGCCGGGGAGCTGTTTTTT
CDR3: CASSQVDMGWTAGELFF

V: TRBV19
D: NA
size: few
J: TRBJ1-1
DNA: TGTGCCAGTAGTATTATCGGCGGTGAAGCTTTCTTT
CDR3: CASSIIGGEAFF

V: TRBV5-4
D: NA
size: NA
J: TRBJ2-2
DNA: TGTGCCAGCACCACCTTTAGTGGAAACACCGGGGAGCTGTTTTTT
CDR3: CASTTFSGNTGELFF

V: TRBV29-1
D: NA
size: NA
J: TRBJ2-7
DNA: TGCAGCGTTGAATCCCCCCGGAACAGGAATCCCTACGAGCAGTACTTC
CDR3: CSVESPRNRNPYEQYF

V: TRBV19
D: NA
size: NA
J: TRBJ2-7
DNA: TGTGCCAGTTCCCCGGGGGACCTTTACTCCTACGAGCAGTACTTC
CDR3: CASSPGDLYSYEQYF

V: TRBV7-9
D: NA
size: NA
J: TRBJ1-3
DNA: TGTGCCAGCAGGTGGACAGCTACTGGAAACACCATATATTTT
CDR3: CASRWTATGNTIYF

V: TRBV7-9
D: TRBD1
size: NA
J: TRBJ1-4
DNA: TGTGCCAGCAGCTCCAGGGGGGCAACTAATGAAAAACTGTTTTTT
CDR3: CASSSRGATNEKLFF

V: TRBV19
D: NA
size: NA
J: TRBJ1-5
DNA: TGTGCCAGTCCGGCACTTCCCGATAGCAATCAGCCCCAGCATTTT
CDR3: CASPALPDSNQPQHF

V: TRBV18
D: NA
size: NA
J: TRBJ1-4
DNA: TGTGCCAGCTCACCAGGTCTGAATGAAAAACTGTTTTTT
CDR3: CASSPGLNEKLFF

V: TRBV6-1
D: NA
size: NA
J: TRBJ2-5
DNA: TGTGCCAGCAGTGAAGGGAGACAGATACAAGAGACCCAGTACTTC
CDR3: CASSEGRQIQETQYF

V: TRBV19
D: NA
size: few
J: TRBJ1-5
DNA: TGTGCCAGTAGTATAGACTTGATGGGGTCTCCCCAGCATTTT
CDR3: CASSIDLMGSPQHF

V: TRBV5-1
D: NA
size: once
J: TRBJ1-4
DNA: TGCGCCAGCAGCACATCCGGGACCTTTAATGAAAAACTGTTTTTT
CDR3: CASSTSGTFNEKLFF

V: TRBV5-6
D: TRBD1
size: NA
J: TRBJ2-7
DNA: TGTGCCAGCACCAGCGTGGGTACAGGGGGGTACGAGCAGTACTTC
CDR3: CASTSVGTGGYEQYF

V: TRBV7-8
D: NA
size: NA
J: TRBJ2-7
DNA: TGTGCCAGCAGCCCACTAGGATCAGCGCCCTCCTACGAGCAGTACTTC
CDR3: CASSPLGSAPSYEQYF

V: TRBV2
D: TRBD1
size: NA
J: TRBJ1-5
DNA: TGTGCCAGCACCGGACAGGGGCGCGGGCCCCAGCATTTT
CDR3: CASTGQGRGPQHF

V: TRBV5-4
D: NA
size: NA
J: TRBJ1-1
DNA: TGTGCCAGCAGCTTGAAAAGGCTCGACACTGAAGCTTTCTTT
CDR3: CASSLKRLDTEAFF

V: TRBV5-4
D: TRBD1
size: NA
J: TRBJ2-5
DNA: TGTGCCAGCAGGACAGGGGGCACGGGGCAAGAGACCCAGTACTTC
CDR3: CASRTGGTGQETQYF

V: TRBV7-9
D: TRBD2
size: once
J: TRBJ2-7
DNA: TGTGCCAGCAGCTTAGTTAGCGGGAGATCGTCCTACGAGCAGTACTTC
CDR3: CASSLVSGRSSYEQYF